These 27 T cell receptor beta chains originate from one sample sequenced in a study of Ad26.COV2.S vaccination and SARS-CoV-2 variants. Repertoires were generated with immunoSEQ multiplex PCR, while TCRdb's copy carries only in-frame clones and drops some. Of about 350,000 clones in the sample, approximately 86% were seen once. Noted treatment: some 20 received Ad26.COV2.S at low or high dose, single or two shots; roughly five received placebo; per-sample allocation not given. Samples came from day 63 after the first vaccine or placebo injection. The input for sequencing was peripheral blood, taken in a trial of Ad26.COV2.S vaccine versus placebo. The origin of the receptors is a person aged 18-65 years who received the Ad26.COV2.S COVID-19 vaccine or a placebo.

This clone was found a few times. This rearrangement joins TRBV3-1 (or the pseudogene TRBV3-2) to TRBJ1-6, with D perhaps TRBD1 (5 bases). The length of the CDR3 is 14 residues. V lost 1 base, J lost 9 bases, and 10 bases lay in between. CDR1 LGHDT and CDR2 YNNKEL come from the germline V gene (reference sequence). Here the CDR3 reads CASSQALTASPLHF. The CDR3 DNA follows: TGTGCCAGCAGCCAAGCCCTGACAGCTTCACCCCTCCACTTT.

Only one count was recorded for this clone. The chain uses TRBV6-2 or TRBV6-3 and TRBJ2-2; D call uncertain. Germline loops: CDR1 MNHEY, CDR2 SVGEGT. V lost 0 bases and J 4 bases, leaving 9 bases between the germline ends. The CDR3 length is 15 residues. DNA of the CDR3: TGTGCCAGCAGTTACTCCTCGGGTCTCACCGGGGAGCTGTTTTTT. Translated: CASSYSSGLTGELFF.

This clone has only one observation. The chain recombines TRBV4-3 with TRBJ1-2; possible D gene TRBD1, 5 bases. Trimming pared 0 bases from V and 7 bases from J, leaving 12 bases between. The CDR3 is made up of 14 amino acids. Per germline, CDR1 LGHNA and CDR2 YSLEER. The CDR3 DNA reads TGCGCCAGCAGCCAAGATCCAGGGAGAGGTGGCTACACCTTC. Translation: CASSQDPGRGGYTF.

This clone was seen only once. The V call is TRBV30, the J call TRBJ1-1; 11 positions agree with TRBD1. This CDR3 contains 16 residues. V was pared by 3 bases and J by 5 bases, with 11 bases of the junction left unmatched. Germline V gene lookup returns CDR1 GTSNPN and CDR2 SVGIG (reference sequence). CDR3: CAWSSGTGGFETEAFF. CDR3 DNA: TGTGCCTGGAGCTCCGGGACAGGGGGATTTGAAACTGAAGCTTTCTTT.

CDR3 sequence (DNA): TGTGCCAGCTCGCTAAATTCGATAGAAAAACTGTTTTTT. Its protein is CASSLNSIEKLFF. This rearrangement joins TRBV18 to TRBJ1-4; no firm D call. Per the germline V gene, CDR1 is KGHSH and CDR2 is LQKENI. The V gene lost 6 bases and the J gene lost 8 bases, with 13 bases spanning the gap. This CDR3 spans 13 amino acids.

This rearrangement joins TRBV27 to TRBJ1-5; TRBD1 agrees at 10 bases. The CDR3 is made up of 18 amino acids. Germline V gene data show CDR1 as MNHEY and CDR2 as SMNVEV (reference sequence). After removal of 4 bases from V and 0 bases from J, the junction contained 9 bases not matched to a gene. The CDR3 bases are TGTGCCAGCAGTTCTCGACAGGGGGCGGGGTATAGCAATCAGCCCCAGCATTTT. Amino acids: CASSSRQGAGYSNQPQHF.

V is TRBV24-1 and J is TRBJ2-3, with TRBD2 matching over 7 bases. Germline trimming cut 4 bases from V and 7 bases from J; bases unmatched to any gene: 7. Germline V gene data show CDR1 as KGHDR and CDR2 as SFDVKD. The CDR3 loop spans 14 amino acids. CDR3 residues: CATSDWEGWNTQYF. The CDR3 DNA reads TGTGCCACCAGTGACTGGGAGGGGTGGAATACGCAGTATTTT.

The V and J genes are TRBV28 and TRBJ2-5; the match to TRBD1 covers 8 bases. Germline-derived CDR1 and CDR2 are MDHEN and SYDVKM. V gave up 4 bases and J gave up 6 bases; unmatched junction bases: 13. CDR3 size: 16 residues. CDR3 bases: TGTGCCAGCAGTTCCACCCGGGACAGGCCCGAAAAGACCCAGTACTTC. It translates to CASSSTRDRPEKTQYF.

The CDR3 coding sequence is TGTGCCAGCAGCTTAAGCAGGGGCGCCAATCAGCCCCAGCATTTT. This encodes CASSLSRGANQPQHF. The chain carries TRBV7-6 and TRBJ1-5; possibly TRBD1 for D (6 bases). Trimming took off 2 bases at V and 3 bases at J, with 11 bases between the two ends. Germline lookup yields CDR1 SGHVS and CDR2 FNYEAQ. The CDR3 totals 15 residues.

This clone was counted once. The chain carries TRBV19 and TRBJ2-3, with 8 bases identical to TRBD2. Germline V lookup: CDR1 LNHDA, CDR2 SQIVND (reference sequence). Trimming removed 1 base from V and 2 bases from J; junction bases left unmatched: 2. The CDR3 loop spans 15 amino acids. The DNA for the CDR3 is TGTGCCAGTAGTATAGTAGCGGGACTCACAGATACGCAGTATTTT. Protein product: CASSIVAGLTDTQYF.

CDR3: CASSLGVVETQYF. As DNA, the CDR3 is TGTGCCAGCAGCTTGGGGGTAGTGGAGACCCAGTACTTC. The rearrangement links TRBV5-4 to TRBJ2-5; D ambiguous. Between the trimmed V and J ends, which lost 0 bases and 5 bases, there was a span of 8 bases. In germline, CDR1 is SGHNT, CDR2 YYREEE (reference sequence). The CDR3 sequence is 13 residues long.

V and J are TRBV18 and TRBJ2-5, with 10 bases lining up with TRBD2. The CDR3 runs to 17 residues. Germline V lookup: CDR1 KGHSH, CDR2 LQKENI. J was trimmed by 0 bases and V by 0 bases; bases with no gene match: 4. The CDR3 nucleotides read TGTGCCAGCTCACCACCGATAGCGGGGGGTTACCAAGAGACCCAGTACTTC. Amino acid sequence: CASSPPIAGGYQETQYF. The complete variable domain, with remaining parts taken from reference TRBV18 and TRBJ2-5, reads NAGVMQNPRHLVRRRGQEARLRCSPMKGHSHVYWYRQLPEEGLKFMVYLQKENIIDESGMPKERFSAEFPKEGPSILRIQQVVRGDSAAYFCASSPPIAGGYQETQYFGPGTRLLVL.

Comment on this clone: Other nucleotide sequences from this sample produce the same CDR3. This sequence joins TRBV29-1 and TRBJ2-3; 8 positions match TRBD1. The germline V gene encodes CDR1 SQVTM and CDR2 ANQGSEA. J lost 1 base, V lost 6 bases, and 0 bases had no gene match. The length of the CDR3 is 12 residues. CDR3 sequence (DNA): TGCAGCGTGGACAGGGGCACAGATACGCAGTATTTT. It translates to CSVDRGTDTQYF.

This rearrangement joins TRBV3-1 (or the pseudogene TRBV3-2) to TRBJ1-1; D is unclear. The length of the CDR3 is 12 residues. Germline V gives CDR1 LGHDT, CDR2 YNNKEL (reference sequence). V lost 0 bases and J 7 bases, leaving 6 bases between the germline ends. The CDR3 region is CASSQDVGEAFF. The CDR3 DNA sequence: TGTGCCAGCAGCCAAGATGTGGGTGAAGCTTTCTTT.

The J gene is TRBJ2-2, the V gene TRBV9; perhaps TRBD2 as D (5 bases). The V end was cut by 2 bases, the J end by 5 bases, with 16 bases between. The CDR3 sequence is 16 residues long. Germline CDR1 and CDR2: SGDLS and YYNGEE. CDR3 bases: TGTGCCAGCAGCGTGGAGTGGGGAGTAGTTACCGGGGAGCTGTTTTTT. Translating gives CASSVEWGVVTGELFF.

J is TRBJ1-5 and V is TRBV18; 9 nucleotides match TRBD1. This CDR3 spans 14 amino acids. Trimming removed 5 bases from V and 8 bases from J; junction bases left unmatched: 7. In germline, CDR1 is KGHSH, CDR2 LQKENI. The CDR3 coding sequence is TGTGCCAGCTCAAAAGGGACAGGGAGCGAGCCCCAGCATTTT. It codes for CASSKGTGSEPQHF.

The V gene is TRBV11-3, the J gene TRBJ2-1; 15 positions agree with TRBD2. Germline CDR1 is SGHNT and CDR2 is YENEEA. V lost 5 bases to trimming and J lost 0 bases; unmatched junction nucleotides: 5. This CDR3 contains 18 residues. The CDR3 DNA reads TGTGCCAGCAGCGGAGGGACTAGCGGGAGGTTCTCCTACAATGAGCAGTTCTTC. Its translation is CASSGGTSGRFSYNEQFF. The full variable domain, rest sourced from reference TRBV11-3 and TRBJ2-1, is EAGVVQSPRYKIIEKKQPVAFWCNPISGHNTLYWYLQNLGQGPELLIRYENEEAVDDSQLPKDRFSAERLKGVDSTLKIQPAELGDSAVYLCASSGGTSGRFSYNEQFFGPGTRLTVL.

The chain uses TRBV28 and TRBJ1-5, with unresolved D. The CDR3 consists of 16 residues. The V gene's germline CDR1 is MDHEN and CDR2 SYDVKM. The ends were cut back, 2 bases at V and 0 bases at J, with 11 bases in the middle. DNA of the CDR3: TGTGCCAGCAGTTTACAGGTTACACTTAGCAATCAGCCCCAGCATTTT. Its protein product is CASSLQVTLSNQPQHF.

This sequence joins TRBV4-3 and TRBJ1-1; D not resolved. The V gene lost 1 base and the J gene lost 1 base, with 19 bases spanning the gap. This CDR3 is 18 amino acids long. Germline V gene sequence: CDR1 LGHNA, CDR2 YSLEER. The CDR3 region is CASSQGGRAGKGNTEAFF. The CDR3 DNA sequence: TGCGCCAGCAGCCAAGGGGGAAGGGCAGGAAAAGGGAACACTGAAGCTTTCTTT.

J is TRBJ2-1 and V is TRBV7-6, with 8 bases identical to TRBD2. Losses at the gene ends were 5 bases for V and 6 bases for J; bases not matched to a gene: 9. This CDR3 is 15 amino acids long. The germline gives CDR1 SGHVS, CDR2 FNYEAQ. The CDR3 loop reads CASSPSSGSFNEQFF. The CDR3 DNA reads as TGTGCCAGCAGCCCCTCCAGCGGGAGTTTCAATGAGCAGTTCTTC.

This CDR3 reads CASSSRARVDQPQHF. CDR3 DNA sequence: TGTGCCAGCAGCTCGAGGGCTCGGGTAGATCAGCCCCAGCATTTT. The rearrangement joins TRBV7-8 to TRBJ1-5, with D unresolved. The CDR3 runs to 15 residues. CDR1 and CDR2 from the germline V gene are SGHVS and FQNEAQ. V was clipped by 4 bases and J by 5 bases, with 15 bases between them.

The chain couples TRBV10-3 to TRBJ1-2; possible D gene TRBD1, 6 bases. V was cut by 2 bases and J by 5 bases, with 6 bases left in between. This CDR3 has 12 residues. Per germline, CDR1 ENHRY and CDR2 SYGVKD. The CDR3 reads CAISETGYGYTF. The CDR3 region has the DNA TGTGCCATCAGTGAGACAGGGTATGGCTACACCTTC.

The chain combines TRBV5-1 with TRBJ2-7; 7 nucleotides line up with TRBD2. V shed 4 bases, J shed 3 bases, and the junction held 7 bases outside the gene matches. In germline, CDR1 is SGHRS, CDR2 YFSETQ. This CDR3 comprises 14 residues. The CDR3 DNA is TGCGCCAGCAGCGCCAGCGGGGCCTACTACGAGCAGTACTTC. This gives the protein CASSASGAYYEQYF.

The chain combines TRBV28 with TRBJ2-5; 10 bases are shared with TRBD2. After removal of 10 bases from V and 0 bases from J, the junction contained 5 bases not matched to a gene. This CDR3 is 14 amino acids long. In germline, CDR1 is MDHEN, CDR2 SYDVKM. The CDR3 DNA reads TGTGCCACCAAACTAGCGGGGAACCAAGAGACCCAGTACTTC. It encodes CATKLAGNQETQYF. The full variable domain, its missing parts supplied by reference TRBV28 and TRBJ2-5, is DVKVTQSSRYLVKRTGEKVFLECVQDMDHENMFWYRQDPGLGLRLIYFSYDVKMKEKGDIPEGYSVSREKKERFSLILESASTNQTSMYLCATKLAGNQETQYFGPGTRLLVL.

J is TRBJ2-3 and V is TRBV11-3; D is uncertain. Germline-derived CDR1 and CDR2 are SGHNT and YENEEA. V lost 0 bases to trimming and J lost 6 bases, with 7 bases between them. The CDR3 contains 13 residues. The CDR3 region is CASSLEGVDTQYF. The CDR3 region has the DNA TGTGCCAGCAGCTTAGAAGGAGTCGATACGCAGTATTTT.

The chain employs TRBV7-6 and TRBJ1-4; D call uncertain. Trimming removed 2 bases from V and 7 bases from J, with 8 bases in between. The germline CDR1 and CDR2 sequences are SGHVS and FNYEAQ. The CDR3 spans 13 residues. CDR3 in amino acids: CASSLSVIEKLFF. The CDR3, as DNA: TGTGCCAGCAGCTTAAGTGTGATTGAAAAACTGTTTTTT. Filled out from reference TRBV7-6 and TRBJ1-4, the complete variable domain reads GAGVSQSPRYKVTKRGQDVALRCDPISGHVSLYWYRQALGQGPEFLTYFNYEAQQDKSGLPNDRFSAERPEGSISTLTIQRTEQRDSAMYRCASSLSVIEKLFFGSGTQLSVL.

This chain uses TRBV6-2 or TRBV6-3 with TRBJ1-3, with a tentative D call TRBD1 (5 bases). Trimming took 5 bases from V and 2 from J, leaving 13 bases between them. The CDR3 extends over 15 amino acids. Germline V lookup: CDR1 MNHEY, CDR2 SVGEGT. CDR3: CASSMQGTAGNTIYF. DNA of the CDR3: TGTGCCAGCAGTATGCAAGGGACGGCTGGAAACACCATATATTTT.